A selection of T cell receptor beta chains follows, all from one sample in a study of cytomegalovirus exposure and HLA in healthy donors. The repertoire was sequenced with immunoSEQ multiplex PCR; TCRdb's copy has only in-frame clones and lacks some. Here the sample spans 100,000 to 150,000 clones, about 80% being singletons. Sequencing was performed on PBMCs. The receptors here all came from a human donor in good health. Each CDR3 is given with its conserved first and last residue. D genes are given only for firm matches. Rows may omit the clone size; those that give it use once, few, many or a size class.

NA | TRBJ1-6 | TRBD1 | TRBV7-2 | TGTGCCAGCAGCTTAGACACAGGGGTGGATTCACCCCTCCACTTT | CASSLDTGVDSPLHF
NA | TRBJ2-3 | TRBD2 | TRBV10-3 | TGTGCCTCACGGTGGGAACTAGCGGGGAACACAGATACGCAGTATTTT | CASRWELAGNTDTQYF
NA | TRBJ1-2 | TRBD1 | TRBV7-9 | TGTGCCAGCAGCCAGGGGGCAACAGGAACAGACGGTTACACCTTC | CASSQGATGTDGYTF
NA | TRBJ2-7 | TRBD1 | TRBV7-9 | TGTGCCACACACCCCGGGACAGGGATTCGAGCCGAGCAGTACTTC | CATHPGTGIRAEQYF
NA | TRBJ1-6 | NA | TRBV18 | TGTGCCAGCTCACCATTTCTCTACGGAGATAATTCACCCCTCCACTTT | CASSPFLYGDNSPLHF
NA | TRBJ2-1 | NA | TRBV5-6 | TGTGCCAGCAGCTCGACTAAGGACCCTAACAATGAGCAGTTCTTC | CASSSTKDPNNEQFF
NA | TRBJ2-7 | NA | TRBV7-9 | TGTGCCAGCAGCTTAGTACAGGGAACCTACGAGCAGTACTTC | CASSLVQGTYEQYF
NA | TRBJ1-2 | TRBD1 | TRBV7-2 | TGTGCCAGCAGCCGACCTGGGGGACAGGGGGTTGATGGCTACACCTTC | CASSRPGGQGVDGYTF
NA | TRBJ1-1 | NA | TRBV7-9 | TGTGCCAGCAGCTTGGACAGCCCTGAAGCTTTCTTT | CASSLDSPEAFF
NA | TRBJ1-2 | TRBD1 | TRBV7-9 | TGTGCCAGCAGCTCATCGACAGGGGTGTATGGCTACACCTTC | CASSSSTGVYGYTF
NA | TRBJ2-6 | NA | TRBV19 | TGTGCCAGTAGTCTCGGTTCCCCGGGGGCCAACGTCCTGACTTTC | CASSLGSPGANVLTF
NA | TRBJ1-6 | TRBD1 | TRBV7-6 | TGTGCCAGCAGTGTCGGACAGGTTGATTCACCCCTCCACTTT | CASSVGQVDSPLHF
NA | TRBJ1-1 | NA | TRBV6-6 | TGTGCCAGCAGTTACACCTGGGCCACTGAAGCTTTCTTT | CASSYTWATEAFF
NA | TRBJ2-1 | NA | TRBV29-1 | TGCAGCGTTGAATTAGTTCTCGAAAACAATGAGCAGTTCTTC | CSVELVLENNEQFF
few | TRBJ1-1 | NA | TRBV7-9 | TGTGCCAGCAGTCCCCAAAGGGGGGGCACTGAAGCTTTCTTT | CASSPQRGGTEAFF
NA | TRBJ2-3 | TRBD2 | TRBV6-1 | TGTGCCAGCGGGGGGGGACCCACTATAGATACGCAGTATTTT | CASGGGPTIDTQYF
few | TRBJ1-4 | NA | TRBV4-1 | TGCGCCAGCAGTCAGACAGGAAGAAATGAAAAACTGTTTTTT | CASSQTGRNEKLFF
NA | TRBJ1-4 | NA | TRBV7-2 | TGTGCCAGCAGCCCCCAGACAGGAGGAGAAAAACTGTTTTTT | CASSPQTGGEKLFF
once | TRBJ1-5 | NA | TRBV19 | TGTGCCAGTAAGAGGGAGGTTGGCAATCAGCCCCAGCATTTT | CASKREVGNQPQHF
NA | TRBJ1-3 | TRBD1 | TRBV2 | TGTGCCAGCAGTGGTCAGGGGGCCTCTGGAAACACCATATATTTT | CASSGQGASGNTIYF
once | TRBJ1-2 | TRBD1 | TRBV7-9 | TGTGCCAGCAGCCCAGTGGATGGGACAGGGCCTAACTATGGCTACACCTTC | CASSPVDGTGPNYGYTF
NA | TRBJ2-5 | NA | TRBV6-1 | TGTGCCAGCAGTGAAGCTACCCGACAGGCCGGGCAAGAGACCCAGTACTTC | CASSEATRQAGQETQYF
NA | TRBJ1-1 | TRBD1 | TRBV28 | TGTGCCAGCAGTCTAACAGGGGGGACTGAAGCTTTCTTT | CASSLTGGTEAFF
once | TRBJ1-2 | NA | TRBV2 | TGTGCCAGCAGAATCGGACAGACCCTCTATGGCTACACCTTC | CASRIGQTLYGYTF
NA | TRBJ2-7 | TRBD1 | TRBV7-9 | TGTGCCAGCAGCGATAACAGGGGGGAGCAGTACTTC | CASSDNRGEQYF
NA | TRBJ1-5 | NA | TRBV19 | TGTGCCAGTAGTGCGACTGTGGATCAGCCCCAGCATTTT | CASSATVDQPQHF
NA | TRBJ2-7 | NA | TRBV7-6 | TGTGCCAGCAGTCTCGGGCAGGGCGCCTACGAGCAGTACTTC | CASSLGQGAYEQYF
NA | TRBJ1-5 | NA | TRBV7-6 | TGTGCCAGCAGCTTGTCGGGGGGCACTCAGCCCCAGCATTTT | CASSLSGGTQPQHF
once | TRBJ1-2 | TRBD1 | TRBV9 | TGTGCCAGCAGGAACCGGGACAGCAATGGCTACACCTTC | CASRNRDSNGYTF
NA | TRBJ1-1 | NA | TRBV28 | TGTGCCAGCAGTACCAGCGGGAGTGCTCCCAACACTGAAGCTTTCTTT | CASSTSGSAPNTEAFF
NA | TRBJ2-3 | TRBD2 | TRBV25-1 | TGTGCCAGCAGTGAATTTATTAGCGGGAGGACGGCGGATACGCAGTATTTT | CASSEFISGRTADTQYF
NA | TRBJ1-1 | TRBD1 | TRBV19 | TGTGCCAGTAGTATAAGGGACAGCTCCGTGAACACTGAAGCTTTCTTT | CASSIRDSSVNTEAFF
few | TRBJ1-6 | TRBD1 | TRBV7-3 | TGTGCCAGCAGCTCTGGGACAGCTAATTCACCCCTCCACTTT | CASSSGTANSPLHF
NA | TRBJ1-2 | TRBD1 | TRBV6-6 | TGTGCCAGCACACGGGACAGGTCTGCTTATGGCTACACCTTC | CASTRDRSAYGYTF
NA | TRBJ2-2 | NA | TRBV29-1 | TGCAGCGCAAACTCCAGGGGCGCCGGGGAGCTGTTTTTT | CSANSRGAGELFF
once | TRBJ1-2 | NA | TRBV2 | TGTGCCAGCAGTGAAGCGCAGTGGGGGACAAACTATGGCTACACCTTC | CASSEAQWGTNYGYTF
NA | TRBJ2-1 | TRBD1 | TRBV4-1 | TGCGCCAGCAGCCAACCTTTCCGGGACAGCAACAATGAGCAGTTCTTC | CASSQPFRDSNNEQFF